The rows below give T cell receptor beta chains drawn from one sample of a study of cytomegalovirus exposure and HLA in healthy donors. Assay used: immunoSEQ multiplex PCR; TCRdb lists only in-frame clones, some missing. The data show 180,000 or so clones, roughly a tenth seen once. Sequencing was done on a sample of PBMCs. These receptors came from a woman under 40 in good health and CMV-seropositive. Both conserved end residues are part of each CDR3. Each record gives: V gene, J gene, clone size, D gene, CDR3 protein, CDR3 DNA. A D gene is named only where the DNA matches it firmly. Clone size is not always given. Where it is, it says once, few, many or a class for expanded clones.

>TRBV30|TRBJ2-1|NA|TRBD2
CAWSVRGLAGGSYNEQFF
TGTGCCTGGAGTGTTAGGGGACTAGCGGGAGGCTCCTACAATGAGCAGTTCTTC
>TRBV2|TRBJ2-3|NA|TRBD2
CASSDRTSGSVNTQYF
TGTGCCAGCAGTGACCGGACTAGCGGGAGTGTTAATACGCAGTATTTT
>TRBV2|TRBJ2-2|NA|NA
CASSSDRTASGGELFF
TGTGCCAGCAGTTCAGACAGGACAGCCTCCGGAGGGGAGCTGTTTTTT
>TRBV5-1|TRBJ2-2|NA|TRBD2
CAGSPRGSGSAGELFF
TGCGCCGGCAGCCCCCGGGGTAGCGGGAGTGCGGGGGAGCTGTTTTTT
>TRBV18|TRBJ1-2|few|TRBD1
CASSPASTGRVYGYTF
TGTGCCAGCTCTCCTGCCTCGACAGGGCGCGTCTATGGCTACACCTTC
>TRBV29-1|TRBJ2-7|few|TRBD1
CSVRGQVDEQYF
TGCAGCGTCAGGGGACAGGTTGACGAGCAGTACTTC
>TRBV23-1|TRBJ2-1|few|TRBD1
CASSRTGLFRFF
TGCGCCAGCAGTCGGACAGGGTTATTTCGGTTCTTC
>TRBV9|TRBJ2-3|NA|NA
CASSVVGADTQYF
TGTGCCAGCAGCGTAGTCGGAGCAGATACGCAGTATTTT
>TRBV30|TRBJ2-1|NA|TRBD2
CAWYSTGLAGGNEQFF
TGTGCCTGGTATTCAACCGGACTAGCGGGAGGCAATGAGCAGTTCTTC
>TRBV7-9|TRBJ1-2|few|NA
CASSFRSESGYTF
TGTGCCAGCAGCTTTAGGAGTGAGAGTGGCTACACCTTC
>TRBV6-5|TRBJ1-5|NA|NA
CASENQPQHF
TGTGCCAGCGAGAATCAGCCCCAGCATTTT
>TRBV10-3|TRBJ2-5|NA|NA
CAISEKEVGETQYF
TGTGCCATCAGTGAGAAGGAGGTGGGCGAGACCCAGTACTTC
>TRBV6-1|TRBJ2-7|NA|NA
CASSFRTFPYEQYF
TGTGCCAGCAGTTTCAGGACTTTTCCCTACGAGCAGTACTTC
>TRBV5-1|TRBJ2-7|NA|TRBD2
CASSFSQLAGLFYEQYF
TGCGCCAGCAGCTTCAGTCAACTAGCGGGCCTTTTCTACGAGCAGTACTTC
>TRBV5-1|TRBJ2-3|few|TRBD2
CASSSAPSGLAGPSTDTQYF
TGCGCCAGCAGCTCTGCCCCTAGCGGACTAGCGGGGCCCAGCACAGATACGCAGTATTTT
>TRBV6-5|TRBJ1-1|NA|TRBD1
CASSSKKQGGLAEAFF
TGTGCCAGCAGTTCTAAAAAACAGGGGGGTTTGGCTGAAGCTTTCTTT
>TRBV10-3|TRBJ2-7|NA|TRBD2
CAISVGASGRSEQYF
TGTGCCATCAGTGTAGGAGCTAGCGGGAGGTCCGAGCAGTACTTC
>TRBV18|TRBJ1-4|few|TRBD1
CASSFLTGDEKLFF
TGTGCCAGCTCATTTCTTACAGGGGATGAAAAACTGTTTTTT
>TRBV5-1|TRBJ1-1|NA|NA
CASSPDRPMNTEAFF
TGCGCCAGCAGCCCGGACAGACCCATGAACACTGAAGCTTTCTTT
>TRBV2|TRBJ2-7|few|NA
CASSDRSLGEQYF
TGTGCCAGCAGTGATCGGAGTCTGGGCGAGCAGTACTTC
>TRBV4-1|TRBJ1-4|few|TRBD1
CASSRGQGNEKLFF
TGCGCCAGCAGCCGAGGACAGGGGAATGAAAAACTGTTTTTT
>TRBV5-1|TRBJ2-3|once|NA
CASSLDPSSTDTQYF
TGCGCCAGCAGCTTGGATCCGTCTAGCACAGATACGCAGTATTTT
>TRBV5-4|TRBJ1-1|NA|TRBD1
CASSRDRGNTEAFF
TGTGCCAGCAGCCGGGACAGGGGAAACACTGAAGCTTTCTTT
>TRBV19|TRBJ2-7|few|TRBD2
CASSPRLAGPYEQYF
TGTGCCAGTAGCCCAAGACTAGCGGGACCCTACGAGCAGTACTTC
>TRBV29-1|TRBJ2-1|NA|NA
CSVGTVFSNEQFF
TGCAGCGTTGGGACAGTTTTTTCCAATGAGCAGTTCTTC
>TRBV18|TRBJ1-2|few|NA
CASSLTDTDYGYTF
TGTGCCAGCTCACTAACGGACACGGACTATGGCTACACCTTC
>TRBV2|TRBJ2-3|few|TRBD1
CASSYMWTGGRIHSTDTQYF
TGTGCCAGCAGCTATATGTGGACAGGGGGACGAATACATAGCACAGATACGCAGTATTTT
>TRBV12-5|TRBJ2-1|NA|NA
CASGMEGDNEQFF
TGTGCTAGTGGGATGGAGGGAGACAATGAGCAGTTCTTC
>TRBV29-1|TRBJ1-4|few|NA
CSATYNEKLFF
TGCAGCGCCACTTATAATGAAAAACTGTTTTTT
>TRBV7-8|TRBJ2-5|NA|NA
CASSFHQGPETQYF
TGTGCCAGCAGCTTTCATCAGGGGCCAGAGACCCAGTACTTC
>TRBV25-1|TRBJ2-1|NA|TRBD2
CASSAGGMEQFF
TGTGCCAGCAGTGCCGGGGGGATGGAGCAGTTCTTC
>TRBV6-6|TRBJ1-4|NA|NA
CASNRNRANEKLFF
TGTGCCAGCAACCGCAACAGGGCTAATGAAAAACTGTTTTTT
>TRBV6-1|TRBJ1-2|NA|NA
CASSEGHYGYTF
TGTGCCAGCAGTGAGGGACATTATGGCTACACCTTC
>TRBV5-1|TRBJ2-7|NA|NA
CASRPGLGMSEQYF
TGCGCCAGCAGACCCGGACTTGGTATGTCCGAGCAGTACTTC
>TRBV20-1|TRBJ2-7|NA|NA
CSAQLGREQYF
TGCAGTGCTCAACTAGGACGGGAGCAGTACTTC
>TRBV29-1|TRBJ2-1|NA|TRBD2
CSHTRDGGGSYNEQFF
TGCAGCCATACGAGAGACGGCGGGGGCTCCTACAATGAGCAGTTCTTC
>TRBV5-1|TRBJ2-3|few|TRBD1
CASSRGQSTDTQYF
TGCGCCAGCAGCCGGGGACAGAGCACAGATACGCAGTATTTT
>TRBV7-9|TRBJ2-7|few|NA
CASSSTGLSSYEQYF
TGTGCCAGCAGCTCGACAGGTTTAAGCTCCTACGAGCAGTACTTC
>TRBV4-2|TRBJ2-7|NA|TRBD2
CASSQLWASGSIHEQYF
TGTGCCAGCAGCCAACTTTGGGCTAGCGGGAGTATTCACGAGCAGTACTTC
>TRBV14|TRBJ1-1|few|NA
CASSQAHTEAFF
TGTGCCAGCAGCCAGGCCCACACTGAAGCTTTCTTT
>TRBV5-6|TRBJ2-1|few|TRBD2
CASSLGLAGHNEQFF
TGTGCCAGCAGCTTGGGACTAGCGGGCCACAATGAGCAGTTCTTC
>TRBV27|TRBJ2-7|few|TRBD1
CASSFDWTGGYEQYF
TGTGCCAGCAGTTTCGATTGGACAGGGGGCTACGAGCAGTACTTC
>TRBV9|TRBJ1-2|NA|NA
CASSVYSSGYTF
TGTGCCAGCAGCGTTTACTCGTCGGGCTACACCTTC